A single T cell receptor (beta chain) is shown here with its context. Its cognate antigen is unknown. This entry is derived from a study of OX40 agonist ivuxolimab in advanced cancers. Looking at the study overall: Patients in the trial were receiving intravenous ivuxolimab every 2 weeks, at doses of 0.01 to 10 mg/kg. The eligibility criteria allowed prior anti-PD-1, anti-PD-L1 or anti-CTLA-4 therapy, and about 40% had some.

Study findings and constraints: Relative to CD4+, CD8+ T cells held more expanded clones on average.

The trim removed 5 bases at V and 7 bases at J, leaving 11 bases unmatched. The CDR3 extends over 16 amino acids. Germline V lookup: CDR1 SGHAT, CDR2 FQNNGV. Data came from immunoSEQ multiplex PCR; TCRdb stores just in-frame clones and leaves some out. The sample has 13,000 or so clones, 77% seen once; the top ten hold roughly 35%. The genes are TRBV11-2 and TRBJ2-1; 10 nucleotides match TRBD2. This receptor was identified in an adult with an advanced solid tumor such as melanoma, head and neck, liver or kidney cancer. Sequenced material: CD4+ or CD8+ T cells sorted from blood, taken in a trial of the OX40 agonist ivuxolimab. In nucleotides, the CDR3 is TGTGCCAGCAGCGGGTATCTAGCGGGAGTTGATAATGAGCAGTTCTTC. Its translation: CASSGYLAGVDNEQFF. Based on the CDR3 plus reference TRBV11-2 and TRBJ2-1, the full variable domain is EAGVAQSPRYKIIEKRQSVAFWCNPISGHATLYWYQQILGQGPKLLIQFQNNGVVDDSQLPKDRFSAERLKGVDSTLKIQPAKLEDSAVYLCASSGYLAGVDNEQFFGPGTRLTVL.